This passage covers 30 T cell receptor beta chains from one sample sequenced in a study of OX40 agonist ivuxolimab in advanced cancers. Sequenced by immunoSEQ multiplex PCR; TCRdb stores in-frame clones only, minus some. The data contain around 74,000 clones, 85% to 95% of them singletons. The starting material was CD4+ or CD8+ T cells sorted from blood, obtained in a trial of the OX40 agonist ivuxolimab. These receptors were collected from an adult with an advanced solid tumor such as melanoma, head and neck, liver or kidney cancer.

V usage is TRBV11-2 and J usage is TRBJ1-5; no reliable D call. With 0 bases removed from V and 1 base from J, the gap between germline ends came to 13 bases. The CDR3 is made up of 17 amino acids. Germline CDR1 SGHAT, CDR2 FQNNGV. The CDR3 DNA is TGTGCCAGCAGCTTAGAATGGAATCCCGGGAGCAATCAGCCCCAGCATTTT. Translating gives CASSLEWNPGSNQPQHF.

This clone was recorded once. The chain carries TRBV27 and TRBJ2-1; TRBD2 might be the D (6 bases). V lost 5 bases and J 2 bases, leaving 16 bases between the germline ends. From germline, CDR1 is MNHEY and CDR2 SMNVEV (reference sequence). The CDR3 runs 16 residues. CDR3 loop: CASSPLVAGTYNEQFF. The CDR3 bases are TGTGCCAGCAGTCCCCTCGTGGCGGGGACCTACAATGAGCAGTTCTTC.

The chain joins TRBV19 to TRBJ1-5, with D uncertain. Germline V gene data show CDR1 as LNHDA and CDR2 as SQIVND (reference sequence). The CDR3 runs 13 residues. Trimming shortened V by 5 bases and J by 3 bases, and 8 bases separated the two germline ends. The CDR3 DNA reads as TGTGCCAGTAGTGAGTGGATCAATCAGCCCCAGCATTTT. It translates to CASSEWINQPQHF.

This chain connects TRBV27 to TRBJ1-1; 7 positions agree with TRBD1. The V gene's germline CDR1 is MNHEY and CDR2 SMNVEV (reference sequence). V was clipped by 3 bases and J by 1 base; unmatched bases: 2. The CDR3 has 14 amino acids. This CDR3 is CASSFDRANTEAFF. CDR3 bases: TGTGCCAGCAGTTTCGACAGGGCGAACACTGAAGCTTTCTTT.

This chain uses TRBV5-4 with TRBJ1-3; D gene unclear. CDR1 is SGHNT and CDR2 is YYREEE in the germline V gene (reference sequence). This CDR3 is built from 15 residues. The V gene lost 0 bases and the J gene lost 0 bases, with 7 bases spanning the gap. This chain's CDR3 is CASSLVDDSGNTIYF. Written as DNA, the CDR3 is TGTGCCAGCAGCTTGGTGGACGACTCTGGAAACACCATATATTTT.

The chain combines TRBV11-2 with TRBJ1-2; 11 bases agree with TRBD1. J lost 3 bases, V lost 5 bases, and 8 bases had no gene match. The CDR3 spans 16 residues. Germline V gene data show CDR1 as SGHAT and CDR2 as FQNNGV. CDR3 nucleotide sequence: TGTGCCAGCAGCCCTGGAGGGGGACAGGGGGACTATGGCTACACCTTC. Its translation: CASSPGGGQGDYGYTF.

This chain uses TRBV6-5 with TRBJ2-7; TRBD2 matches 11 bases. Unmatched junction bases numbered 7, after V lost 2 bases and J lost 4 bases. Germline CDR1 reads MNHEY; CDR2 reads SVGAGI. This CDR3 is built from 16 residues. The CDR3 spells CASSYALAGAPYEQYF. CDR3 bases: TGTGCCAGCAGTTACGCACTAGCGGGGGCCCCGTACGAGCAGTACTTC.

The chain joins TRBV9 to TRBJ2-1, with 8 nucleotides matching TRBD2. CDR1 and CDR2 (germline): SGDLS, YYNGEE. This CDR3 is built from 15 residues. J gave up 10 bases and V 1 base, and 10 bases lay outside the gene matches. The CDR3: CASSVSGGTVGEQFF. The CDR3 coding sequence is TGTGCCAGCAGCGTAAGCGGGGGTACCGTAGGGGAGCAGTTCTTC.

The CDR3 sequence: CASSLVLPGQGPGNTIYF. The DNA of the CDR3 is TGTGCCAGCAGCTTAGTTCTGCCGGGACAGGGGCCTGGAAACACCATATATTTT. The chain uses TRBV7-2 and TRBJ1-3, with 10 bases identical to TRBD1. The V gene's germline CDR1 is SGHTA and CDR2 FQGNSA. The length of the CDR3 is 18 residues. After removal of 1 base from V and 2 bases from J, the junction contained 8 bases not matched to a gene.

The V call is TRBV25-1, the J call TRBJ1-4; D is uncertain. The CDR3 loop spans 16 amino acids. With 2 bases removed from V and 4 bases from J, the gap between germline ends came to 14 bases. Germline assignment: CDR1 MGHDK and CDR2 SYGVNS. The CDR3 DNA reads as TGTGCCAGCAGTGAAGGCACCGGCAGCCTTAATGAAAAACTGTTTTTT. Its protein product is CASSEGTGSLNEKLFF.

This chain uses TRBV19 with TRBJ1-5, with D perhaps matching TRBD1 (5 bases). The CDR3 has 17 residues. Germline-derived CDR1 and CDR2 are LNHDA and SQIVND (reference sequence). Trimming left V 3 bases short and J 0 bases short, with 15 bases between. The CDR3 spells CASSIATEIYSNQPQHF. As DNA, the CDR3 is TGTGCCAGTAGTATTGCGACAGAAATATATAGCAATCAGCCCCAGCATTTT.

J is TRBJ2-1 and V is TRBV5-4; D is possibly TRBD1 or TRBD2 (5 bases each). The CDR3 is 15 amino acids. The germline V and J ends were trimmed by 4 bases and 4 bases, with 15 bases remaining between them. CDR1 is SGHNT, CDR2 YYREEE, per germline (reference sequence). The DNA for the CDR3 is TGTGCCAGCAGCCCGGGACCCTTTTCTTACAATGAGCAGTTCTTC. The encoded protein is CASSPGPFSYNEQFF. Full variable domain (remainder filled in from reference TRBV5-4 and TRBJ2-1): ETGVTQSPTHLIKTRGQQVTLRCSSQSGHNTVSWYQQALGQGPQFIFQYYREEENGRGNFPPRFSGLQFPNYSSELNVNALELDDSALYLCASSPGPFSYNEQFFGPGTRLTVL.

The chain employs TRBV2 and TRBJ2-2; TRBD1 aligns across 9 bases. The CDR3 has 16 amino acids. In germline, CDR1 is SNHLY, CDR2 FYNNEI. V trimming: 3 bases; J trimming: 3 bases; junction bases outside the gene matches: 5. The CDR3: CASSDWDREDTGELFF. The CDR3 DNA follows: TGTGCCAGCAGTGATTGGGACAGGGAGGACACCGGGGAGCTGTTTTTT.

This clone was seen more than once but under ten times. As DNA, the CDR3 is TGTGCCAGCAGCTTAGTTCGGACAGACGTTTATGGCTACACCTTC. This encodes CASSLVRTDVYGYTF. The chain couples TRBV7-8 to TRBJ1-2; tentative D call: TRBD1 (6 bases). CDR3 length: 15 amino acids. Trimming left V 1 base short and J 5 bases short, with 14 bases between. Germline loops: CDR1 SGHVS, CDR2 FQNEAQ. The entire variable domain, with the rest obtained from reference TRBV7-8 and TRBJ1-2, is as follows: GAGVSQSPRYKVAKRGQDVALRCDPISGHVSLFWYQQALGQGPEFLTYFQNEAQLDKSGLPSDRFFAERPEGSVSTLKIQRTQQEDSAVYLCASSLVRTDVYGYTFGSGTRLTVV.

The J gene is TRBJ2-7, the V gene TRBV5-4, with 7 bases aligning to TRBD1. The V and J ends lost 3 bases and 5 bases, in that order; junction bases with no gene match: 8. Germline values: CDR1 SGHNT, CDR2 YYREEE (reference sequence). This CDR3 has 14 amino acids. DNA for the CDR3: TGTGCCAGCAGCTGGATACAGGGACAGCACGAGCAGTACTTC. Its protein is CASSWIQGQHEQYF.

J is TRBJ1-1 and V is TRBV30; D ambiguous. This CDR3 has 12 residues. Germline CDR1 GTSNPN, CDR2 SVGIG (reference sequence). V gave up 2 bases and J gave up 5 bases, with 9 bases separating them. The DNA of the CDR3 is TGTGCCTGGAGTCTTGGGGTTACTGAAGCTTTCTTT. Translation: CAWSLGVTEAFF.

The chain links TRBV30 to TRBJ2-1; weak D call: TRBD2 (6 bases). The germline V gene has CDR1 GTSNPN and CDR2 SVGIG (reference sequence). V lost 0 bases and J 14 bases, leaving 14 bases between the germline ends. The length of the CDR3 is 12 residues. CDR3 loop: CAWSVGLAMEFF. CDR3 in DNA: TGTGCCTGGAGTGTCGGGCTAGCGATGGAGTTCTTC. Drawing the rest from reference TRBV30 and TRBJ2-1, the complete variable domain is SQTIHQWPATLVQPVGSPLSLECTVEGTSNPNLYWYRQAAGRGLQLLFYSVGIGQISSEVPQNLSASRPQDRQFILSSKKLLLSDSGFYLCAWSVGLAMEFFGPGTRLTVL.

The V gene is TRBV5-1, the J gene TRBJ2-3; possibly TRBD1 for D (5 bases). The CDR3 covers 13 residues. V lost 2 bases, J lost 4 bases, and 8 bases lay in between. Germline V gene lookup returns CDR1 SGHRS and CDR2 YFSETQ. The CDR3 bases are TGCGCCAGCAGCTTTTCCAGGGCAGATACGCAGTATTTT. Translating gives CASSFSRADTQYF.

V is TRBV11-2 and J is TRBJ1-1, with D perhaps matching TRBD1 (5 bases). There are 18 residues in the CDR3. Germline loops: CDR1 SGHAT, CDR2 FQNNGV. Trimming left V 4 bases short and J 3 bases short, with 24 bases between. The CDR3 here is CASSSPGTLSGGYTEAFF. As DNA, the CDR3 is TGTGCCAGCAGCTCTCCGGGGACTCTTTCCGGGGGGTACACTGAAGCTTTCTTT. Full variable domain (remainder filled in from reference TRBV11-2 and TRBJ1-1): EAGVAQSPRYKIIEKRQSVAFWCNPISGHATLYWYQQILGQGPKLLIQFQNNGVVDDSQLPKDRFSAERLKGVDSTLKIQPAKLEDSAVYLCASSSPGTLSGGYTEAFFGQGTRLTVV.

The chain employs TRBV10-3 and TRBJ2-7; tentative D call: TRBD1 (6 bases). Trimming removed 6 bases from V and 1 base from J, with 13 bases in between. Germline V gives CDR1 ENHRY, CDR2 SYGVKD. The CDR3 has 14 residues. The CDR3 loop reads CAISDRSGSYEQYF. The CDR3 nucleotides are TGTGCCATCAGCGACAGGTCAGGATCCTACGAGCAGTACTTC.

The rearrangement uses TRBV4-1 and TRBJ2-7; D is perhaps TRBD1 (6 bases). The V end lost 4 bases, the J end lost 4 bases, and 17 bases lay between the germline ends. This CDR3 spans 15 amino acids. Germline V gene data show CDR1 as MGHRA and CDR2 as YSYEKL. For the CDR3, the DNA is TGCGCCAGCAGCCCGGGACACATCGGGGTTTACGAGCAGTACTTC. Protein sequence: CASSPGHIGVYEQYF.

The V gene is TRBV9, the J gene TRBJ2-3; D call uncertain. Germline-derived CDR1 and CDR2 are SGDLS and YYNGEE. The CDR3 is made up of 17 amino acids. The germline V and J ends were trimmed by 0 bases and 2 bases, with 16 bases remaining between them. The chain's CDR3 is CASSVGGLSFATDTQYF. The CDR3 DNA follows: TGTGCCAGCAGCGTAGGTGGGCTCTCTTTCGCCACAGATACGCAGTATTTT.

V and J are TRBV19 and TRBJ1-1; tentatively, D is TRBD1 (6 bases). Germline CDR1 LNHDA, CDR2 SQIVND (reference sequence). The CDR3 sequence is 13 residues long. V was shortened by 3 bases and J by 5 bases, with 10 bases between the two germline ends. CDR3 sequence reads: CASSIGGLTEAFF. In nucleotides, the CDR3 is TGTGCCAGTAGTATTGGGGGGCTTACTGAAGCTTTCTTT.

The chain links TRBV4-2 to TRBJ1-2; the D gene is possibly TRBD1 (6 bases). V shed 3 bases and J shed 7 bases, with 9 bases lying between them. Germline assignment: CDR1 LGHNA and CDR2 YNFKEQ. This CDR3 region has 12 residues. This chain's CDR3 is CASSQVGGGYTF. CDR3 DNA: TGTGCCAGCAGCCAGGTAGGGGGTGGCTACACCTTC.

V is TRBV14 and J is TRBJ1-6, with D possibly matching TRBD1 (5 bases). This CDR3 region has 15 residues. From germline, CDR1 is SGHDN and CDR2 FVKESK. The V gene lost 3 bases and the J gene lost 3 bases, with 9 bases spanning the gap. The CDR3 spells CASSHRQIYNSPLHF. The CDR3 region has the DNA TGTGCCAGCAGCCACAGACAGATCTATAATTCACCCCTCCACTTT.

The chain employs TRBV9 and TRBJ2-7, with 8 positions matching TRBD1. This CDR3 has 15 amino acids. J was trimmed by 3 bases and V by 1 base; bases with no gene match: 6. CDR1 and CDR2 (germline): SGDLS, YYNGEE. The CDR3: CASSVKPGQGYEQYF. The DNA of the CDR3 is TGTGCCAGCAGCGTAAAACCAGGACAGGGCTACGAGCAGTACTTC.

V and J are TRBV27 and TRBJ1-2, with D possibly matching TRBD1 (6 bases). Germline-derived CDR1 and CDR2 are MNHEY and SMNVEV (reference sequence). This CDR3 has 15 residues. The V and J ends lost 3 bases and 4 bases respectively, with 15 bases between them. In DNA form, the CDR3 reads TGTGCCAGCAGTTTGTACGCGGGACATACCTATGGCTACACCTTC. Residues: CASSLYAGHTYGYTF.

The chain carries TRBV5-1 and TRBJ2-1, with D perhaps TRBD1 (5 bases). The CDR3 totals 14 residues. Germline CDR1 is SGHRS and CDR2 is YFSETQ. V dropped 4 bases and J dropped 4 bases, with 12 bases sitting between them. The CDR3 DNA reads as TGCGCCAGCAGCCCCACCAGGGATTACAATGAGCAGTTCTTC. Translation: CASSPTRDYNEQFF.

The chain employs TRBV9 and TRBJ2-2; 11 bases align to TRBD2. The CDR3 contains 19 residues. The V gene's germline CDR1 is SGDLS and CDR2 YYNGEE. V was clipped by 3 bases and J by 1 base; unmatched bases: 11. CDR3 region: CASSGSVASGGRNTGELFF. CDR3 nucleotide sequence: TGTGCCAGCAGCGGGTCGGTAGCTAGCGGGGGGCGGAACACCGGGGAGCTGTTTTTT. Together with reference TRBV9 and TRBJ2-2, the CDR3 gives the full variable domain: DSGVTQTPKHLITATGQRVTLRCSPRSGDLSVYWYQQSLDQGLQFLIQYYNGEERAKGNILERFSAQQFPDLHSELNLSSLELGDSALYFCASSGSVASGGRNTGELFFGEGSRLTVL.

The rearrangement links TRBV7-9 to TRBJ1-1; perhaps TRBD1 as D (5 bases). The CDR3 loop spans 16 amino acids. Germline V gives CDR1 SEHNR, CDR2 FQNEAQ (reference sequence). V lost 7 bases to trimming and J lost 3 bases, with 21 bases between them. The CDR3 DNA reads TGTGCCAGCATCCCCGTCGGAGGAGGAGGGGACACTGAAGCTTTCTTT. Translating gives CASIPVGGGGDTEAFF.